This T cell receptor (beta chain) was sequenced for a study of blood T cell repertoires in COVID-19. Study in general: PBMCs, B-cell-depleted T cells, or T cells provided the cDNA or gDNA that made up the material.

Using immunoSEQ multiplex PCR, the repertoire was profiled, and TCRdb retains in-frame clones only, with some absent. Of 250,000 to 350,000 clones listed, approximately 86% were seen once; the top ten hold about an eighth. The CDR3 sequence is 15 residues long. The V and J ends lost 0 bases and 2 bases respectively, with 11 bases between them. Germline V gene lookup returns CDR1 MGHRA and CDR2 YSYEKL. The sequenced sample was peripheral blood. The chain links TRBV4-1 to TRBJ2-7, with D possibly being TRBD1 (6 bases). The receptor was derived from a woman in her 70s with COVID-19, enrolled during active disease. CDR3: CASSQESRTAYEQYF. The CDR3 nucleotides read TGCGCCAGCAGCCAAGAGAGCCGGACAGCCTACGAGCAGTACTTC.